These 3 T cell receptor beta chains were all obtained from the same sample, sequenced in a study of cytomegalovirus exposure and HLA in healthy donors. TCRdb's table, derived via immunoSEQ multiplex PCR, lists solely in-frame clones and lacks some. The sample includes some 350,000 clones, around 87% of them seen just once. The specimen was PBMCs. These receptors were collected from a woman aged 25 to 39 in good health and CMV-seropositive.

CDR3 protein: CASSRQSAFPYEQYF. For the CDR3, the DNA is TGTGCCAGCAGTCGACAGAGCGCATTCCCTTACGAGCAGTACTTC. The gene calls are TRBV27 and TRBJ2-7; D is perhaps TRBD1 (5 bases). The CDR3 is 15 residues long. Germline values: CDR1 MNHEY, CDR2 SMNVEV (reference sequence). Trimming took off 5 bases at V and 4 bases at J, with 18 bases between the two ends.

The chain uses TRBV6-5 and TRBJ2-1; D possibly corresponds to TRBD2 (5 bases). This CDR3 is built from 16 residues. The germline CDR1 and CDR2 sequences are MNHEY and SVGAGI. V lost 0 bases and J 5 bases, leaving 14 bases between the germline ends. The CDR3 is CASSYSPSPNHNEQFF. The CDR3 DNA reads as TGTGCCAGCAGTTACTCGCCTAGCCCCAATCACAATGAGCAGTTCTTC.

This clone was seen only a few times. The V call is TRBV13, the J call TRBJ1-5, with D possibly being TRBD1 (6 bases). The CDR3 contains 14 residues. Trimming stripped 1 base from V and 7 bases from J, with 11 bases between. CDR1 is PRHDT and CDR2 is FYEKMQ in the germline V gene (reference sequence). The CDR3: CASSLAGEGQPQHF. The CDR3 region has the DNA TGTGCCAGCAGCTTAGCAGGGGAAGGCCAGCCCCAGCATTTT.